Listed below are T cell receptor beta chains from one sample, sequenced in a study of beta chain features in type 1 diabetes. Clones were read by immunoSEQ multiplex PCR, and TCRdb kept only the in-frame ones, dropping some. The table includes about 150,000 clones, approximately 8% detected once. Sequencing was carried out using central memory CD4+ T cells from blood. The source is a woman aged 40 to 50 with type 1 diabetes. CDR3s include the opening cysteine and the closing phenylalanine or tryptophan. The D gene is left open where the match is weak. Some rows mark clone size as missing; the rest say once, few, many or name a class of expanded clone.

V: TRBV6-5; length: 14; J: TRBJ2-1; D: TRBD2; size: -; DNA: TGTGCCAGCAGATCCGGGACTATCTACAATGAGCAGTTCTTC; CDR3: CASRSGTIYNEQFF
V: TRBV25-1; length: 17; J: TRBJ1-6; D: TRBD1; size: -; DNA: TGTGCCAGCAGTGACCCGCGGACAGGGGAAAGGAATTCACCCCTCCACTTT; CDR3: CASSDPRTGERNSPLHF
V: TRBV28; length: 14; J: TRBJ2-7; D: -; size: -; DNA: TGTGCCAGCAGTCCGCTGATCCAGGTGAATGAGCAGTACTTC; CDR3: CASSPLIQVNEQYF
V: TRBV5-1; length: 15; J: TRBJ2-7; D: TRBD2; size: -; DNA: TGCGCCAGCAGCTTGGACGCGACTAGCGCCTACGAGCAGTACTTC; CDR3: CASSLDATSAYEQYF
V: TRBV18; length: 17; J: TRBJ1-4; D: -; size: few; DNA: TGTGCCAGCTCACCCTTGCCACCGGGACTGCCTAATGAAAAACTGTTTTTT; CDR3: CASSPLPPGLPNEKLFF
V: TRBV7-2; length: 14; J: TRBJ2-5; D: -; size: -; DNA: TGTGCCAGCAACGGGGCAGGGCGGGGAGAGACCCAGTACTTC; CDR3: CASNGAGRGETQYF
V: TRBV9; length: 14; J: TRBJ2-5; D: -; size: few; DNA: TGTGCCAGCAGCGTAGAACAGGGTGGCGAGACCCAGTACTTC; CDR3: CASSVEQGGETQYF
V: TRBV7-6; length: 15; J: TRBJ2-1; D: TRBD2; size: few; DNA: TGTGCCAGCAGCTTAGTGGCTAGCGGCTACAATGAGCAGTTCTTC; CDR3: CASSLVASGYNEQFF
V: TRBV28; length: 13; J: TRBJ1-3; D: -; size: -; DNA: TGTGCCAGCACCCCCGGTCTCGGAAACACCATATATTTT; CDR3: CASTPGLGNTIYF
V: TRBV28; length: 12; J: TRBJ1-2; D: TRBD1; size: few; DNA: TGTGCCAGCAGCAACAGGGGCTATGGCTACACCTTC; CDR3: CASSNRGYGYTF
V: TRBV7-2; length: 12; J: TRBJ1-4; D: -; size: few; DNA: TGTGCCAGCAGCCCCCAGGGTGAAAAACTGTTTTTT; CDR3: CASSPQGEKLFF
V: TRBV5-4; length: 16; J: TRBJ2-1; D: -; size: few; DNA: TGTGCCAGCAGCTCTCGGGACATACAGATATACAATGAGCAGTTCTTC; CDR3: CASSSRDIQIYNEQFF
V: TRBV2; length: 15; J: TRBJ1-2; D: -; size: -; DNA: TGTGCCAGCAGAGAAGTAGCAGGGAGGCGTTATGGCTACACCTTC; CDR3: CASREVAGRRYGYTF
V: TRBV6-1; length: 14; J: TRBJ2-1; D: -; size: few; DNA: TGTGCCAGCAGTGAACAGGGCCAGTACAATGAGCAGTTCTTC; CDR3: CASSEQGQYNEQFF
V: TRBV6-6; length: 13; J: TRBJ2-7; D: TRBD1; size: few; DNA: TGTGCCACCGGATGGACAGGGAGGAGCGAGCAGTACTTC; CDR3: CATGWTGRSEQYF
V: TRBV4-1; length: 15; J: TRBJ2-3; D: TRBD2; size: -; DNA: TGCGCCAGCAGCCAGGGACTAGCGGGAGATACTACGCAGTATTTT; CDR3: CASSQGLAGDTTQYF